Listed here are 30 T cell receptor beta chains from one sample, sequenced in a study of regulatory T cells in long-lasting Graves disease. In building TCR beta libraries, iRepertoire HTBI primers were used together with Arm-PCR of CDR3 regions. Using its own MiXCR run on the multiplex PCR reads, TCRdb lists one record per CDR3 protein. The table shows some 440,000 distinct CDR3 sequences, with around 21% occurring only once. Regarding time point: persistent/refractory GD, antithyroid drugs over 5 years with positive TRAb. Making the TCR library involved RNA that had been extracted from PBMCs. The sequencing used peripheral blood mononuclear cells (PBMCs), collected when the disease was refractory, from a patient treated with antithyroid drugs. Receptors originate from a female donor with Graves disease.

This chain links TRBV12-3 or TRBV12-4 with TRBJ2-3, with 15 bases fitting TRBD2. J lost 4 bases, V lost 3 bases, and 8 bases had no gene match. This CDR3 is 18 amino acids long. The CDR3 DNA reads TGTGCCAGCAGTTTCGGACTAGCGGGAGGGCTCAAGTCAGATACGCAGTATTTT. This codes for CASSFGLAGGLKSDTQYF.

The chain is built from TRBV6-1 and TRBJ2-5; 9 nucleotides match TRBD2. The CDR3 has 16 amino acids. CDR1 is MNHNS, CDR2 SASEGT, per germline. J lost 5 bases, V lost 5 bases, and 12 bases had no gene match. CDR3 region: CASSPFLAGVEETQYF. The DNA for the CDR3 is TGTGCCAGCAGTCCCTTTTTAGCGGGAGTGGAGGAGACCCAGTACTTC.

The chain joins TRBV6-1 to TRBJ2-1; the D gene is possibly TRBD1 (5 bases). The CDR3 runs 12 residues. Germline CDR1 MNHNS, CDR2 SASEGT. V was trimmed by 4 bases and J by 10 bases, leaving 11 bases between them. The CDR3 DNA reads as TGTGCCAGCAGTGTTCAGGGCTGGGAGCAGTTCTTC. It yields the protein CASSVQGWEQFF.

This clonotype was recorded many times. DNA of the CDR3: TGTGCCAGCAGTGGCCCGGGACGGTACTCCTACGAGCAGTACTTC. It translates to CASSGPGRYSYEQYF. J is TRBJ2-7 and V is TRBV12-3 or TRBV12-4; D could derive from TRBD1 or TRBD2 (5 bases each). Trimming removed 5 bases from V and 0 bases from J, with 14 bases in between. The CDR3 loop spans 15 amino acids.

The chain joins TRBV19 to TRBJ2-7; D unclear. Trimming left V 1 base short and J 4 bases short, with 14 bases between. The CDR3 sequence is 15 residues long. The V gene's germline CDR1 is LNHDA and CDR2 SQIVND (reference sequence). The CDR3 loop reads CASSIGPALSYEQYF. CDR3 DNA: TGTGCCAGTAGTATAGGCCCCGCGCTTTCGTACGAGCAGTACTTC.

In the case of this clonotype: Since a much larger clone is just one base distant, this may be a read error. This chain joins TRBV6-2 or TRBV6-3 and TRBJ2-5, with 7 nucleotides matching TRBD1. V lost 0 bases and J lost 0; bases outside the gene matches: 13. Germline V gene lookup returns CDR1 MNHEY and CDR2 SVGEGT. The CDR3 covers 19 residues. CDR3 DNA: TGTGCCAGCAGTTACTCCACAGTGGGCCGGGACAGAGACCAAGAGACCCAGTACTTC. It codes for CASSYSTVGRDRDQETQYF.

This clonotype came up many times. Here the CDR3 DNA reads TGCAGCGTTGTTGAGGGTCGATCCGAGCAGTACTTC. This sequence encodes CSVVEGRSEQYF. The chain joins TRBV29-1 to TRBJ2-7; possible D gene TRBD2, 5 bases. This CDR3 spans 12 amino acids. Germline lookup yields CDR1 SQVTM and CDR2 ANQGSEA. V dropped 4 bases and J dropped 6 bases, with 13 bases sitting between them.

Many counts were recorded for this clonotype. CDR3 in DNA: TGTGCCAGCAGTACAACCCGATCCCTGGGGTACACTGAAGCTTTCTTT. Translating gives CASSTTRSLGYTEAFF. The V call is TRBV28, the J call TRBJ1-1; no clear D. Trimming left V 5 bases short and J 3 bases short, with 19 bases between. The CDR3 extends over 16 amino acids. Germline CDR1 is MDHEN and CDR2 is SYDVKM.

This clonotype was found a few times. A read error may produce the germline difference seen at one junction end. This sequence joins TRBV5-1 and TRBJ2-2, with a weak D call TRBD2 (6 bases). Germline V CDR1 and CDR2: SGHRS, YFSETQ. This CDR3 comprises 15 residues. DNA for the CDR3: TGTGCCAGCAGCGGGTCCACCGCGGTCACCGGGGAGCTGTTTTTT. Its protein is CASSGSTAVTGELFF. The full variable domain, with the rest looked up from reference TRBV5-1 and TRBJ2-2, is KAGVTQTPRYLIKTRGQQVTLSCSPISGHRSVSWYQQTPGQGLQFLFEYFSETQRNKGNFPGRFSGRQFSNSRSEMNVSTLELGDSALYLCASSGSTAVTGELFFGEGSRLTVL.

This rearrangement joins TRBV5-1 to TRBJ2-7; 11 bases fit TRBD2. The CDR3 loop spans 16 amino acids. With 2 bases clipped from V and 0 bases from J, the junction kept 4 bases outside the gene matches. Germline V gene sequence: CDR1 SGHRS, CDR2 YFSETQ. The CDR3 spells CASSLLAGASSYEQYF. The CDR3 DNA reads as TGCGCCAGCAGCTTACTAGCGGGAGCAAGCTCCTACGAGCAGTACTTC.

CDR3 loop: CASSLERGRVDVLTF. In DNA form, the CDR3 reads TGTGCCAGCAGCTTGGAAAGGGGGCGCGTAGACGTCCTGACTTTC. The chain has TRBV5-4 and TRBJ2-6; 7 positions match TRBD1. CDR3 size: 15 residues. Germline loops: CDR1 SGHNT, CDR2 YYREEE (reference sequence). The trim removed 0 bases at V and 11 bases at J, leaving 8 bases unmatched.

Only a few counts were recorded for this clonotype. The chain has TRBV19 and TRBJ1-2; D remains ambiguous. The CDR3 is 13 residues long. The germline V gene encodes CDR1 LNHDA and CDR2 SQIVND (reference sequence). V lost 2 bases to trimming and J lost 6 bases, with 10 bases between them. The CDR3: CASSIRGANGYTF. DNA for the CDR3: TGTGCCAGTAGTATACGGGGTGCGAATGGCTACACCTTC. Drawing the rest from reference TRBV19 and TRBJ1-2, the complete variable domain is DGGITQSPKYLFRKEGQNVTLSCEQNLNHDAMYWYRQDPGQGLRLIYYSQIVNDFQKGDIAEGYSVSREKKESFPLTVTSAQKNPTAFYLCASSIRGANGYTFGSGTRLTVV.

The chain has TRBV7-9 and TRBJ1-4; weak D call: TRBD1 (5 bases). CDR3 length: 16 amino acids. Germline CDR1 and CDR2: SEHNR and FQNEAQ (reference sequence). The V and J ends lost 5 bases and 3 bases respectively, with 16 bases between them. In DNA form, the CDR3 reads TGTGCCAGCAGCGCCCGGGGGGGGGAAGCTAATGAAAAACTGTTTTTT. Protein: CASSARGGEANEKLFF.

The table lists this clonotype with a count of one. V and J are TRBV20-1 and TRBJ2-2; 7 positions match TRBD1. The CDR3 has 15 residues. V dropped 2 bases and J dropped 4; count of bases not matched to a gene: 7. Germline loops: CDR1 DFQATT, CDR2 SNEGSKA (reference sequence). The DNA for the CDR3 is TGCAGTGCTAGACCCCGACAGGGCGGCACCGGGGAGCTGTTTTTT. It specifies CSARPRQGGTGELFF.

This clonotype was seen ten or more times. The genes are TRBV5-8 and TRBJ2-3; 11 bases are shared with TRBD2. J lost 2 bases, V lost 0 bases, and 5 bases had no gene match. From germline, CDR1 is SGHTS and CDR2 YDEGEE. This CDR3 has 17 amino acids. DNA of the CDR3: TGTGCCAGCAGCTTGGTTGGGACTAGCGGAGACACAGATACGCAGTATTTT. Translation gives CASSLVGTSGDTDTQYF.

This clonotype turned up a few times. V usage is TRBV7-9 and J usage is TRBJ1-1, with D possibly being TRBD1 (5 bases). Germline CDR1 is SEHNR and CDR2 is FQNEAQ (reference sequence). The CDR3 runs 17 residues. Trimming pared 5 bases from V and 0 bases from J, leaving 19 bases between. CDR3 bases: TGTGCCAGCAGCCCCTCGGGGGGACTCCGCATGAACACTGAAGCTTTCTTT. Translating it yields CASSPSGGLRMNTEAFF.

The chain carries TRBV7-3 and TRBJ1-1; weak D call: TRBD1 (5 bases). With 6 bases removed from V and 4 bases from J, the gap between germline ends came to 12 bases. Germline loops: CDR1 SGHTA, CDR2 FQGTGA. CDR3 length equals 13 residues. The CDR3, as DNA: TGTGCCAGCAGTCGGGGGGTGGGCACTGAAGCTTTCTTT. Translated, it gives CASSRGVGTEAFF.

The chain joins TRBV20-1 to TRBJ2-5; weak D call: TRBD2 (6 bases). Gene TRBJ2-7 matches the end of the DNA better, so the J call may be wrong. CDR1 and CDR2 from the germline V gene are DFQATT and SNEGSKA (reference sequence). CDR3 length: 13 residues. CDR3: CSARRLGVHEQYF. The CDR3 region has the DNA TGCAGTGCTAGGCGACTAGGGGTCCACGAGCAGTACTTC.

The chain uses TRBV4-1 and TRBJ2-7; perhaps TRBD2 as D (5 bases). The CDR3 consists of 16 residues. Trimming removed 0 bases from V and 2 bases from J, with 14 bases in between. Germline CDR1 MGHRA, CDR2 YSYEKL. This chain's CDR3 is CASSQEGSDGTYEQYF. CDR3 coding DNA: TGCGCCAGCAGCCAAGAAGGGAGCGATGGAACCTACGAGCAGTACTTC.

This clonotype was found once. A much larger clone differs by one base, so this may be a read error. The chain recombines TRBV5-1 with TRBJ1-6; D possibly corresponds to TRBD1 (5 bases). V dropped 5 bases and J dropped 10 bases, with 19 bases sitting between them. Per germline, CDR1 SGHRS and CDR2 YFSETQ. This CDR3 spans 15 amino acids. This CDR3 is CASRTAGSESSPLHF. The CDR3 DNA is TGCGCCAGCAGAACAGCAGGGTCGGAATCCTCACCCCTCCACTTT.

The chain couples TRBV27 to TRBJ2-3; TRBD1 aligns across 8 bases. Per the germline V gene, CDR1 is MNHEY and CDR2 is SMNVEV (reference sequence). V dropped 6 bases and J dropped 5; count of bases not matched to a gene: 7. The CDR3 consists of 14 residues. Here the CDR3 reads CASSPGTGGDTQYF. The CDR3 DNA sequence: TGTGCCAGCAGCCCTGGGACAGGAGGAGATACGCAGTATTTT.

The table lists this clonotype with a count of one. This chain links TRBV9 with TRBJ2-7, with D maybe TRBD1 (6 bases). This CDR3 is built from 17 residues. Germline V gene sequence: CDR1 SGDLS, CDR2 YYNGEE. Trimming cost V 4 bases and J 0 bases, with 20 bases left between them. CDR3 coding DNA: TGTGCCAGCAGCCCGAGGGGGATTGGACCAGACTCCTACGAGCAGTACTTC. Its protein product is CASSPRGIGPDSYEQYF.

This clonotype was recorded at least ten times. This chain uses TRBV6-2 or TRBV6-3 with TRBJ2-7; D remains ambiguous. The V gene's germline CDR1 is MNHEY and CDR2 SVGEGT. The CDR3 spans 14 residues. V lost 2 bases, J lost 5 bases, and 13 bases lay in between. CDR3 DNA sequence: TGTGCCAGCAGTTACGAGAGATATTTCCACGAGCAGTACTTC. It codes for CASSYERYFHEQYF.

This clonotype turned up a few times. The rearrangement links TRBV12-3 or TRBV12-4 to TRBJ2-1; a weak D match, TRBD2 (6 bases). Trimming shortened V by 3 bases and J by 6 bases, and 15 bases separated the two germline ends. This CDR3 has 15 residues. The CDR3 spells CASSLGWREANEQFF. For the CDR3, the DNA is TGTGCCAGCAGTTTGGGTTGGCGGGAAGCCAATGAGCAGTTCTTC.

The V call is TRBV18, the J call TRBJ2-7, with no clear D. The germline gives CDR1 KGHSH, CDR2 LQKENI. Trimming cost V 0 bases and J 5 bases, with 11 bases left between them. The CDR3 covers 14 residues. The CDR3 coding sequence is TGTGCCAGCTCACCACCGGGCGCTTGGGACGAGCAGTACTTC. This codes for CASSPPGAWDEQYF. The full variable domain, rest sourced from reference TRBV18 and TRBJ2-7, is NAGVMQNPRHLVRRRGQEARLRCSPMKGHSHVYWYRQLPEEGLKFMVYLQKENIIDESGMPKERFSAEFPKEGPSILRIQQVVRGDSAAYFCASSPPGAWDEQYFGPGTRLTVT.

V usage is TRBV5-1 and J usage is TRBJ2-7, with D uncertain. The length of the CDR3 is 15 residues. CDR1 SGHRS and CDR2 YFSETQ come from the germline V gene. The germline V and J ends were trimmed by 3 bases and 2 bases, with 15 bases remaining between them. This CDR3 reads CASSYRTPGAYEQYF. The CDR3 coding sequence is TGCGCCAGCAGCTACCGAACACCCGGAGCCTACGAGCAGTACTTC.

This clonotype was found once. The chain recombines TRBV28 with TRBJ2-3; 9 nucleotides align to TRBD2. There are 17 residues in the CDR3. In germline, CDR1 is MDHEN, CDR2 SYDVKM. The V gene end was trimmed by 3 bases and the J gene end by 2 bases; junction bases not matched to a gene: 9. In DNA form, the CDR3 reads TGTGCCAGCAGTTTCAGACTAGCGGAACCCCCCACAGATACGCAGTATTTT. Protein product: CASSFRLAEPPTDTQYF.

In this sample, this clonotype turned up many times. The chain joins TRBV7-9 to TRBJ1-1; D uncertain. The length of the CDR3 is 14 residues. Per germline, CDR1 SEHNR and CDR2 FQNEAQ (reference sequence). V was clipped by 2 bases and J by 3 bases, with 10 bases between them. As DNA, the CDR3 is TGTGCCAGCAGCTTATATGCAGGAGACACTGAAGCTTTCTTT. The encoded protein is CASSLYAGDTEAFF.

J is TRBJ1-1 and V is TRBV5-8; D not certain. V lost 2 bases to trimming and J lost 6 bases, with 8 bases between them. Germline CDR1 reads SGHTS; CDR2 reads YDEGEE. The CDR3 runs 12 residues. In nucleotides, the CDR3 is TGTGCCAGCAGCTTTGGTAATTCTGAAGCTTTCTTT. It translates to CASSFGNSEAFF.

As regards this clonotype: It may be a read error: a sequence one base away is much more abundant. This chain links TRBV30 with TRBJ1-1; D unclear. Germline CDR1 GTSNPN, CDR2 SVGIG (reference sequence). V lost 0 bases, J lost 1 base, and 6 bases lay in between. The CDR3 is 13 residues long. The CDR3 loop reads CAWSVHGNTEAFF. The CDR3 nucleotides are TGTGCCTGGAGTGTACATGGGAACACTGAAGCTTTCTTT. Combining the CDR3 with reference TRBV30 and TRBJ1-1 gives the whole variable domain SQTIHQWPATLVQPVGSPLSLECTVEGTSNPNLYWYRQAAGRGLQLLFYSVGIGQISSEVPQNLSASRPQDRQFILSSKKLLLSDSGFYLCAWSVHGNTEAFFGQGTRLTVV.